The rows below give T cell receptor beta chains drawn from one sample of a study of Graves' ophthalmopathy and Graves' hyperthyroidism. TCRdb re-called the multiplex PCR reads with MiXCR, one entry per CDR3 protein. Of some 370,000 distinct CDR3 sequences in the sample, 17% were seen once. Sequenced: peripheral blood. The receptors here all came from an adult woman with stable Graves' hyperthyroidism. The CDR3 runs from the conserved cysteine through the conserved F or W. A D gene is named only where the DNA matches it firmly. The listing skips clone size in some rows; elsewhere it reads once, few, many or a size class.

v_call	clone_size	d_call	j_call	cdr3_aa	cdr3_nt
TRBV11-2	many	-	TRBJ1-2	CASSLDPGFTNYGYTF	TGTGCCAGCAGCTTAGATCCAGGCTTTACCAACTATGGCTACACCTTC
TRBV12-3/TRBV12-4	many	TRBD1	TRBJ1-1	CASSPLGDRILF	TGTGCCAGCAGTCCCTTGGGGGACAGGATACTTTTT
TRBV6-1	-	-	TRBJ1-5	CASSEFRGGGQPQHF	TGTGCCAGCAGTGAATTCCGCGGGGGGGGTCAGCCCCAGCATTTT
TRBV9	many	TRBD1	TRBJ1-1	CASSRTGLGNTEAFF	TGTGCCAGCAGCAGGACAGGGTTGGGGAACACTGAAGCTTTCTTT
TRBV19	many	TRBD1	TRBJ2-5	CASNPPGQRSF	TGTGCCAGTAATCCCCCGGGACAGAGGAGCTTC
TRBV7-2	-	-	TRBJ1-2	CASSPLGGFYGYTF	TGTGCCAGCAGCCCGTTGGGGGGGTTCTATGGCTACACCTTC
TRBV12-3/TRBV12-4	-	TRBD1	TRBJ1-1	CASSLRFGTGITEAFF	TGTGCCAGCAGTTTAAGGTTCGGGACAGGTATCACTGAAGCTTTCTTT
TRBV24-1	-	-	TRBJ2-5	CATSDSGKGRETQYF	TGTGCCACCAGTGATTCAGGGAAAGGGAGAGAGACCCAGTACTTC
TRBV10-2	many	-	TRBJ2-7	CASSAGYYEQYF	TGCGCCAGCAGTGCCGGGTACTACGAGCAGTACTTC
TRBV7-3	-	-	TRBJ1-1	CASSVSLLSEVAFF	TGTGCCAGCAGCGTTAGTTTGTTATCCGAAGTGGCTTTCTTT
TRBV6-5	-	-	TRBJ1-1	CASSYLRTNTEAFF	TGTGCCAGCAGTTATCTCAGGACGAACACTGAAGCTTTCTTT
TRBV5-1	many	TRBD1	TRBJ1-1	CASSSGQGGGNTEAFF	TGCGCCAGCAGCTCCGGACAGGGCGGCGGGAACACTGAAGCTTTCTTT
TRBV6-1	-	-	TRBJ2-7	CASSEPWGGITGEQYF	TGTGCCAGCAGTGAGCCTTGGGGCGGGATTACTGGCGAGCAGTACTTC
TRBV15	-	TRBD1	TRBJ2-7	CATSTGTGYEQYF	TGTGCCACCAGCACGGGGACAGGTTACGAGCAGTACTTC
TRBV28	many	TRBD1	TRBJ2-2	CASSFSGTGGNGELFF	TGTGCCAGCAGTTTCTCCGGGACAGGGGGAAACGGGGAGCTGTTTTTT
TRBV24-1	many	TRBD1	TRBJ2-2	CATSDHMTGSNTGELFF	TGTGCCACCAGTGACCACATGACAGGGTCGAACACCGGGGAGCTGTTTTTT
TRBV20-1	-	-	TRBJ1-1	CSARDQGFYTEAFF	TGCAGTGCTAGAGATCAAGGATTTTACACTGAAGCTTTCTTT
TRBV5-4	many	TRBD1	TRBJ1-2	CASSLQGGSYGYTF	TGTGCCAGCAGCTTACAGGGGGGCAGCTATGGCTACACCTTC
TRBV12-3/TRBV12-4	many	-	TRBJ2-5	CASSLERETQYF	TGTGCCAGCAGTCTAGAAAGAGAGACCCAGTACTTC
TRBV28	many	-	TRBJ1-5	CASTLPYQPQHF	TGTGCCAGCACCCTACCCTATCAGCCCCAGCATTTT
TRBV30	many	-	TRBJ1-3	CAWTLAGSGNTIYF	TGTGCCTGGACTCTCGCCGGCTCTGGAAACACCATATATTTT
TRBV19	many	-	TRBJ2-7	CASSHGIPGTPYEQYF	TGTGCCAGTAGTCACGGGATCCCGGGCACACCCTACGAGCAGTACTTC
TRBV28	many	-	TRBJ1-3	CASSLGRQSNSGNTIYF	TGTGCCAGCAGTTTGGGCCGGCAGTCGAACTCTGGAAACACCATATATTTT
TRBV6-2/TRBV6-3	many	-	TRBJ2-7	CATGGRFSYEQYF	TGTGCCACTGGGGGTAGGTTCTCCTACGAGCAGTACTTC
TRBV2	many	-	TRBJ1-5	CASRQGWDQPQHF	TGTGCCAGCAGACAGGGTTGGGATCAGCCCCAGCATTTT
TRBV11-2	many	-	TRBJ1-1	CASSSVRGPPTEAFF	TGTGCCAGCAGCTCCGTACGGGGGCCACCCACTGAAGCTTTCTTT
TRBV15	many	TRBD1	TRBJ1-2	CATSRGGTGVHGYTF	TGTGCCACCAGCAGAGGGGGGACAGGCGTTCATGGCTACACCTTC
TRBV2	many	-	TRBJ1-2	CASSDPGNNYGYTF	TGTGCCAGCAGTGACCCAGGGAATAACTATGGCTACACCTTC
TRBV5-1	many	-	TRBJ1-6	CASSLGTGQGGNSPLHF	TGCGCCAGCAGCTTGGGAACTGGGCAGGGTGGAAATTCACCCCTCCACTTT
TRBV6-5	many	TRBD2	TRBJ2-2	CASSLREVYTGELFF	TGTGCCAGCAGCTTACGGGAGGTGTACACCGGGGAGCTGTTTTTT
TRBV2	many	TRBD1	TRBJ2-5	CASSGQGPLRETQYF	TGTGCCAGCAGTGGACAGGGACCCTTGAGGGAGACCCAGTACTTC
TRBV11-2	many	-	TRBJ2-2	CASSLFRSGVNTGELFF	TGTGCCAGCAGCTTATTCCGGTCCGGAGTTAACACCGGGGAGCTGTTTTTT
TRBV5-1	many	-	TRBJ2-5	CASSERRETQYF	TGTGCCAGCAGTGAACGGCGGGAGACCCAGTACTTC
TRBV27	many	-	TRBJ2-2	CASSLGGGARGGELFF	TGTGCCAGCAGTTTAGGAGGGGGGGCGCGGGGCGGGGAGCTGTTTTTT
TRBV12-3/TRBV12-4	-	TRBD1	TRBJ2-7	CASSPPPTGAHEQYF	TGTGCCAGCTCACCACCCCCGACAGGGGCCCACGAGCAGTACTTC
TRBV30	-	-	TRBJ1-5	CAWSPGPGNQPQHF	TGTGCCTGGAGCCCTGGACCGGGAAATCAGCCCCAGCATTTT
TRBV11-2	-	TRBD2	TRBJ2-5	CASSLGPGLAGRETQYF	TGTGCCAGCAGCTTAGGTCCGGGACTAGCGGGGAGGGAGACCCAGTACTTC
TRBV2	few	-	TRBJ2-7	CASRLDSYEQYF	TGTGCCAGCAGGCTCGACAGCTACGAGCAGTACTTC
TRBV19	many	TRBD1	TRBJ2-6	CASSRGLSGANVLTF	TGTGCCAGTAGCAGGGGGCTGTCTGGGGCCAACGTCCTGACTTTC
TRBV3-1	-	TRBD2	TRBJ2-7	CASSQEVAGGHKQYF	TGTGCCAGCAGCCAAGAAGTCGCGGGAGGGCACAAGCAGTACTTC
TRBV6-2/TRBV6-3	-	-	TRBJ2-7	CASRTTRERYEQYF	TGTGCCAGCAGGACGACTAGAGAACGCTACGAGCAGTACTTC
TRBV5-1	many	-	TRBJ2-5	CASSGGVADRETQYF	TGCGCCAGCAGCGGGGGAGTAGCCGATAGGGAGACCCAGTACTTC
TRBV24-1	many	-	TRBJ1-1	CATSGNPGAGNTEAFF	TGTGCCACCAGTGGAAATCCAGGGGCTGGGAACACTGAAGCTTTCTTT
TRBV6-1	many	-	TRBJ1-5	CASTPSGGQPQHF	TGTGCCAGCACCCCCTCGGGGGGTCAGCCCCAGCATTTT
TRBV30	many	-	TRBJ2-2	CAWSVRATGELFF	TGTGCCTGGAGTGTCCGAGCGACCGGGGAGCTGTTTTTT
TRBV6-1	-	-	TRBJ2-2	CASSEGPTGELFF	TGTGCCAGCAGTGAAGGGCCCACCGGGGAGCTGTTTTTT
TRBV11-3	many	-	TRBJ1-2	CASSSSRRGASNYGYTF	TGTGCCAGCAGCTCCTCTCGGCGGGGGGCCTCTAACTATGGCTACACCTTC
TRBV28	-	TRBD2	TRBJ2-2	CASSPPGGRYTGELFF	TGTGCCAGCAGCCCCCCCGGGGGGAGGTACACCGGGGAGCTGTTTTTT
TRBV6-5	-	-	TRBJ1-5	CASSYRGALEHF	TGTGCCAGCAGTTACCGGGGGGCTCTCGAGCATTTT
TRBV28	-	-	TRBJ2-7	CASSSHGTSTYEQYF	TGTGCCAGCAGTTCCCACGGGACATCTACCTACGAGCAGTACTTC
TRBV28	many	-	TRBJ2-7	CASSLEGFGQYF	TGTGCCAGCAGTTTAGAGGGGTTTGGGCAGTACTTC
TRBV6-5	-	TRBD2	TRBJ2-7	CASSYALAGSGTEQYF	TGTGCCAGCAGTTACGCCCTAGCGGGATCAGGTACTGAGCAGTACTTC
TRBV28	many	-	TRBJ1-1	CASSFEGGDAFF	TGTGCCAGCAGTTTCGAGGGGGGCGATGCTTTCTTT
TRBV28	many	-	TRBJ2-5	CASSSTVPIQETQYF	TGTGCCAGCAGTTCGACAGTTCCCATACAAGAGACCCAGTACTTC